Shown below are 3 T cell receptor beta chains from a single sample sequenced in a study of early T cells in non-severe SARS-CoV-2 infection. TCRdb passed the 5' RACE reads through MiXCR, listing each CDR3 protein once. The top ten hold roughly 30% of the sample, which has tens of thousands of distinct CDR3 sequences, 5% to 6.5% seen once. The sequenced sample consisted of whole blood. These receptors all come from an adult who was a healthcare worker with PCR-confirmed SARS-CoV-2 infection or an uninfected control (not recorded which).

This clonotype was counted only a few times. The gene calls are TRBV5-1 and TRBJ1-1; D perhaps matches TRBD1 (6 bases). Germline V lookup: CDR1 SGHRS, CDR2 YFSETQ. The CDR3 has 14 residues. The V end was cut by 4 bases, the J end by 1 base, with 11 bases between. The CDR3 sequence is CASSGTTGNTEAFF. CDR3 nucleotides: TGCGCCAGCAGCGGGACGACAGGGAACACTGAAGCTTTCTTT.

This clonotype has ten or more counts. This chain uses TRBV12-2 with TRBJ2-7; TRBD1 is the table's D call and was not checked against the DNA. TRBV12-2 is shown as a pseudogene. CDR3 length: 19 amino acids. This CDR3 is CASRFGPGCADPAPYEQYF. The CDR3, as DNA: TGTGCAAGTCGCTTTGGCCCCGGTTGCGCGGATCCGGCCCCTTACGAGCAGTACTTC.

The chain carries TRBV20-1 and TRBJ2-7; D is possibly TRBD1 (6 bases). This CDR3 is built from 13 residues. V lost 3 bases to trimming and J lost 3 bases, with 12 bases between them. Germline V CDR1 and CDR2: DFQATT, SNEGSKA (reference sequence). CDR3 amino acids: CSASGGQVYEQYF. As DNA, the CDR3 is TGCAGTGCTAGTGGGGGCCAGGTCTACGAGCAGTACTTC.